One and the same sample provided the 27 T cell receptor beta chains below, sequenced in a study of blood T cells in healthy people across ages. With a J-beta primer mix and a sample-barcoded 5' primer, a second PCR ran roughly 6 to 11 cycles. MiXCR was run by TCRdb on the 5' RACE reads, yielding one entry per CDR3 protein. Of over 1,200,000 distinct CDR3 sequences in the sample, around 55% were seen once. Sequencing was carried out using blood. These receptors all stem from a man aged 18 to 29 in good health.

The rearrangement joins TRBV20-1 to TRBJ2-1; tentatively, D is TRBD1 or TRBD2 (6 bases each). Germline V gene data show CDR1 as DFQATT and CDR2 as SNEGSKA (reference sequence). The V and J ends lost 6 bases and 7 bases respectively, with 19 bases between them. CDR3 length equals 14 residues. The CDR3: CSAPLRGARNEQFF. CDR3 nucleotides: TGCAGTGCCCCGTTAAGGGGGGCTCGGAATGAGCAGTTCTTC.

The chain recombines TRBV12-3 or TRBV12-4 with TRBJ1-6; D gene unclear. This CDR3 has 13 amino acids. Between the trimmed V and J ends, which lost 6 bases and 8 bases, there was a span of 11 bases. This CDR3 is CASSPSSHSPLHF. The CDR3 bases are TGTGCCAGCAGCCCCTCTTCCCATTCACCCCTCCACTTT.

This clonotype turned up a few times. V is TRBV20-1 and J is TRBJ2-7; the D gene could be TRBD1 or TRBD2 (5 bases each). The J call may be in error: the DNA end matches TRBJ2-5 better. Per germline, CDR1 DFQATT and CDR2 SNEGSKA (reference sequence). CDR3 length equals 12 residues. CDR3 region: CSARVGTETQYF. The CDR3 DNA follows: TGCAGTGCTAGGGTGGGGACGGAGACCCAGTACTTC.

The chain recombines TRBV6-2 or TRBV6-3 with TRBJ2-3; D uncertain. CDR1 and CDR2 (germline): MNHEY, SVGEGT. The CDR3 sequence is 14 residues long. Trimming left V 3 bases short and J 3 bases short, with 10 bases between. The CDR3 nucleotides are TGTGCCAGCAGTTATTCCCGCACTACAGATACGCAGTATTTT. This translates into CASSYSRTTDTQYF.

The chain joins TRBV7-8 to TRBJ2-7; 12 bases agree with TRBD2. The germline CDR1 and CDR2 sequences are SGHVS and FQNEAQ. V lost 5 bases and J lost 1; bases outside the gene matches: 6. This CDR3 spans 16 amino acids. The CDR3 coding sequence is TGTGCCAGCAGCCCCCGGACTAGCGGGAATTCCTACGAGCAGTACTTC. The encoded protein is CASSPRTSGNSYEQYF.

This clonotype was found a few times. V and J are TRBV12-3 or TRBV12-4 and TRBJ1-2; D not resolved. Trimming pared 6 bases from V and 1 base from J, leaving 9 bases between. The CDR3 runs to 13 residues. CDR3: CASRDTHNYGYTF. In DNA, the CDR3 is TGTGCCAGCAGGGATACGCATAACTATGGCTACACCTTC.

This clonotype has just a few counts. J is TRBJ2-1 and V is TRBV12-3 or TRBV12-4, with TRBD2 matching 9 bases. The CDR3 contains 15 residues. Trimming removed 6 bases from V and 4 bases from J; junction bases left unmatched: 7. For the CDR3, the DNA is TGTGCCAGCAGATCGCTTAGCGGGGGATACAATGAGCAGTTCTTC. Protein: CASRSLSGGYNEQFF.

The V call is TRBV20-1, the J call TRBJ2-4; 9 positions agree with TRBD2. Matching the DNA end better, TRBJ2-7 makes the J call doubtful. Germline V gene data show CDR1 as DFQATT and CDR2 as SNEGSKA (reference sequence). This CDR3 region has 15 residues. This chain's CDR3 is CSAGPRAGGRYEQYF. CDR3 nucleotides: TGCAGTGCCGGACCCCGAGCGGGGGGCCGCTACGAGCAGTACTTC.

This clonotype was counted a few times. The chain carries TRBV11-2 and TRBJ1-1, with D possibly being TRBD1 (6 bases). V lost 5 bases and J lost 6, with 13 bases in between. The germline V gene has CDR1 SGHAT and CDR2 FQNNGV. The CDR3 is made up of 13 amino acids. CDR3: CASSIQGSAEAFF. For the CDR3, the DNA is TGTGCCAGCAGCATACAGGGCTCGGCTGAAGCTTTCTTT.

This clonotype appeared once. This chain connects TRBV20-1 to TRBJ2-1, with TRBD1 matching 10 bases. V trimming: 1 base; J trimming: 0 bases; junction bases outside the gene matches: 6. The CDR3 sequence is 17 residues long. Germline V gives CDR1 DFQATT, CDR2 SNEGSKA (reference sequence). CDR3 in DNA: TGCAGTGCTAGAGGAAGGGACAGGGGAAGCTCCTACAATGAGCAGTTCTTC. This encodes CSARGRDRGSSYNEQFF.

CDR3 loop: CASSQEGSFSLDEQYF. For the CDR3, the DNA is TGCGCCAGCAGCCAAGAAGGTAGCTTTTCGCTAGATGAGCAGTACTTC. The genes are TRBV4-1 and TRBJ2-5; D remains unclear. Germline V gene sequence: CDR1 MGHRA, CDR2 YSYEKL. Trimming stripped 0 bases from V and 11 bases from J, with 22 bases between. This CDR3 spans 16 amino acids.

The V gene is TRBV20-1, the J gene TRBJ2-7; no definite D call. Gene TRBJ2-5 matches the end of the DNA better, so the J call may be wrong. There are 13 residues in the CDR3. Germline CDR1 and CDR2: DFQATT and SNEGSKA (reference sequence). In DNA, the CDR3 is TGCAGTGCTGATTCCCCAGTGAGAGAGACCCAGTACTTC. Amino acids: CSADSPVRETQYF.

The chain employs TRBV16 and TRBJ2-6; no definite D call. V shed 1 base and J shed 0 bases, with 10 bases lying between them. The CDR3 length is 17 residues. From germline, CDR1 is KGHSY and CDR2 FQNENV. The chain's CDR3 is CASSQFNLGSGANVLTF. CDR3 bases: TGTGCCAGCAGCCAATTCAACTTGGGCTCTGGGGCCAACGTCCTGACTTTC.

V is TRBV10-3 and J is TRBJ2-7, with 9 bases identical to TRBD1. CDR3 length: 15 amino acids. Germline lookup yields CDR1 ENHRY and CDR2 SYGVKD. V dropped 6 bases and J dropped 0; count of bases not matched to a gene: 6. CDR3 DNA: TGTGCCATCAGCGACAGGGGGACATCCTCCTACGAGCAGTACTTC. Translating gives CAISDRGTSSYEQYF.

J is TRBJ2-1 and V is TRBV2; TRBD1 agrees at 7 bases. Germline V gene sequence: CDR1 SNHLY, CDR2 FYNNEI. The CDR3 is 15 residues long. J lost 1 base, V lost 3 bases, and 3 bases had no gene match. The DNA of the CDR3 is TGTGCCAGCAGTGATGACAGGGCTTCCTACAATGAGCAGTTCTTC. Translated: CASSDDRASYNEQFF.

The chain recombines TRBV27 with TRBJ2-1; no definite D call. Trimming cost V 3 bases and J 8 bases, with 8 bases left between them. In germline, CDR1 is MNHEY, CDR2 SMNVEV (reference sequence). This CDR3 is 12 amino acids long. CDR3 protein: CASSFGFHEQFF. CDR3 bases: TGTGCCAGCAGTTTCGGTTTTCATGAGCAGTTCTTC.

This chain connects TRBV20-1 to TRBJ1-2, with 9 bases lining up with TRBD1. The CDR3 is 17 amino acids. Trimming removed 6 bases from V and 4 bases from J; junction bases left unmatched: 18. Germline values: CDR1 DFQATT, CDR2 SNEGSKA (reference sequence). CDR3 loop: CSAIDPGQGLSPYGYTF. The CDR3 DNA follows: TGCAGTGCCATTGATCCGGGACAGGGACTGAGCCCCTATGGCTACACCTTC.

The chain uses TRBV11-2 and TRBJ1-2, with D hard to call. V was shortened by 3 bases and J by 6 bases, with 5 bases between the two germline ends. This CDR3 spans 11 amino acids. Germline CDR1 is SGHAT and CDR2 is FQNNGV. CDR3 in amino acids: CASSLSHGYTF. The DNA of the CDR3 is TGTGCCAGCAGCTTGAGTCATGGCTACACCTTC.

This clonotype was recorded only once. CDR3 amino acids: CASSPYNPSGTTDTQYF. Written as DNA, the CDR3 is TGTGCCAGCAGCCCCTACAACCCAAGCGGGACCACAGATACGCAGTATTTT. The V call is TRBV4-2, the J call TRBJ2-3; 7 bases match TRBD2. In germline, CDR1 is LGHNA, CDR2 YNFKEQ. V shed 4 bases and J 2 bases; nucleotides not matched to a gene: 12. The CDR3 is 17 residues long.

This clonotype was seen once. The chain joins TRBV7-9 to TRBJ2-3; 7 bases are a match to TRBD2. After removal of 5 bases from V and 2 bases from J, the junction contained 19 bases not matched to a gene. The germline V gene encodes CDR1 SEHNR and CDR2 FQNEAQ (reference sequence). CDR3 length: 19 residues. The CDR3 DNA reads TGTGCCAGCAGCCGAGATTATACCGGGACTATACCTTACACAGATACGCAGTATTTT. This gives the protein CASSRDYTGTIPYTDTQYF.

The gene calls are TRBV4-1 and TRBJ1-6, with TRBD1 identical over 7 bases. The V segment lost 0 bases and the J segment 7 bases; nucleotides outside the gene matches: 9. There are 17 residues in the CDR3. Per the germline V gene, CDR1 is MGHRA and CDR2 is YSYEKL. The CDR3 loop is CASSQDQEGARNSPLHF. Here the CDR3 DNA reads TGCGCCAGCAGCCAAGATCAGGAGGGGGCGCGGAATTCACCCCTCCACTTT.

The rearrangement links TRBV10-3 to TRBJ2-3; a possible D gene is TRBD2 (7 bases). Germline loops: CDR1 ENHRY, CDR2 SYGVKD. The CDR3 loop spans 16 amino acids. V was trimmed by 2 bases and J by 7 bases, leaving 19 bases between them. The CDR3 spells CAISEPGLGGGHTQYF. As DNA, the CDR3 is TGTGCCATCAGTGAGCCAGGACTAGGGGGGGGTCATACGCAGTATTTT.

As regards this clonotype: One end of the junction fails to match germline, which may point to a read error. This chain links TRBV2 with TRBJ1-1; D unclear. Germline lookup yields CDR1 SNHLY and CDR2 FYNNEI. CDR3 size: 16 residues. CDR3 in amino acids: CASSEYLTKPNAEAFF. CDR3 nucleotide sequence: TGTGCCAGCAGTGAATACCTTACCAAACCGAACGCTGAAGCTTTCTTT.

The rearrangement links TRBV25-1 to TRBJ1-1; no firm D call. This CDR3 is built from 13 residues. V was shortened by 5 bases and J by 1 base, with 8 bases between the two germline ends. CDR1 is MGHDK and CDR2 is SYGVNS in the germline V gene. CDR3 nucleotide sequence: TGTGCCAGCAGTTTACAGCAGAACACTGAAGCTTTCTTT. Translated: CASSLQQNTEAFF.

This chain joins TRBV7-9 and TRBJ2-1, with D tentatively TRBD1 or TRBD2 (6 bases each). The length of the CDR3 is 17 residues. Per the germline V gene, CDR1 is SEHNR and CDR2 is FQNEAQ (reference sequence). The V end was cut by 0 bases, the J end by 8 bases, with 20 bases between. The CDR3 spells CASSLAQSGAVLDEQFF. CDR3 bases: TGTGCCAGCAGCTTAGCGCAATCGGGGGCGGTATTGGATGAGCAGTTCTTC.

There are a few counts of this clonotype. The chain employs TRBV7-2 and TRBJ2-3, with TRBD1 as a possible D gene (6 bases). CDR3 length: 15 residues. Germline assignment: CDR1 SGHTA and CDR2 FQGNSA. The germline V and J ends were trimmed by 5 bases and 2 bases, with 14 bases remaining between them. The CDR3 region has the DNA TGTGCCAGCAGCCCAATGGGGGCGTCCACAGATACGCAGTATTTT. Encoded protein: CASSPMGASTDTQYF.

The chain combines TRBV7-9 with TRBJ1-4; 9 nucleotides agree with TRBD1. The CDR3 has 15 residues. Germline loops: CDR1 SEHNR, CDR2 FQNEAQ (reference sequence). V trimming: 6 bases; J trimming: 10 bases; junction bases outside the gene matches: 12. CDR3 nucleotides: TGTGCCAGCAGGCCCGGGACAGGGCGATCGGGAAAACTGTTTTTT. It encodes CASRPGTGRSGKLFF.